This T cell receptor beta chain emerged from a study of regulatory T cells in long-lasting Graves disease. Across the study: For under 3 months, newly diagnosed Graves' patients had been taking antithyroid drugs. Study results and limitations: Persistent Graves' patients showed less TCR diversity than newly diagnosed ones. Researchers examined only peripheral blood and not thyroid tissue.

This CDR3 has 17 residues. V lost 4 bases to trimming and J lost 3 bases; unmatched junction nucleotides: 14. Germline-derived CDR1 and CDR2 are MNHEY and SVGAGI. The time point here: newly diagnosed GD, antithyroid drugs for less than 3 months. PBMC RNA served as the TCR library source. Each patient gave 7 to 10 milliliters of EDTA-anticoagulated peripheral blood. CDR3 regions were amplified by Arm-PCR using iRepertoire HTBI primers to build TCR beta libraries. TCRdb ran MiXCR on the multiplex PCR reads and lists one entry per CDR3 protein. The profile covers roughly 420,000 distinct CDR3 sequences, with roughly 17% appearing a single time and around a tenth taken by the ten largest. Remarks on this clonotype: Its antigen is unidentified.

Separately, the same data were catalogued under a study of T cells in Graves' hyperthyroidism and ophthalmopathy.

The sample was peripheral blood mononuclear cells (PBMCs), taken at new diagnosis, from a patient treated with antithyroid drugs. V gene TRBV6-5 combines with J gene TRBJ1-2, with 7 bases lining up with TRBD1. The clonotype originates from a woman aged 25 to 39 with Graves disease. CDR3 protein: CASSWRPDRPLDYGYTF. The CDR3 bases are TGTGCCAGCAGTTGGCGCCCGGACAGGCCTTTGGACTATGGCTACACCTTC.